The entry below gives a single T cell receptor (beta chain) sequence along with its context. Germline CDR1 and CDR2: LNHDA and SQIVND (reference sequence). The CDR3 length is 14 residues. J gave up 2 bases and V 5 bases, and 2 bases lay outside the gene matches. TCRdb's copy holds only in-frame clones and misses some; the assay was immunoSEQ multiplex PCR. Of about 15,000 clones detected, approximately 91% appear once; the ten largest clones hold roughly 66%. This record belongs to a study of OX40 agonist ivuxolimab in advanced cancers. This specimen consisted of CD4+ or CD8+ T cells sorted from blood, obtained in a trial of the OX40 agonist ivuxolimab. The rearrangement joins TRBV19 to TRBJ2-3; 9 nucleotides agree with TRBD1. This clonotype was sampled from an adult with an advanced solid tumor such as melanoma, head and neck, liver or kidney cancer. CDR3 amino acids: CASSDRGNTDTQYF. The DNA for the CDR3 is TGTGCCAGTAGTGACAGGGGGAACACAGATACGCAGTATTTT.